Included here is one T cell receptor beta chain sequence, with context. Its matching antigen is unknown. The sample originates from a study of long-term antiretroviral therapy in people with HIV. Study observations and caveats: Dominant in the repertoire at all time points were clones expanded before ART.

Donors needed at least one pre-ART PBMC sample plus at least two post-ART samples. Ahead of DNA extraction, samples held about 0.95-11 million cryopreserved PBMC each. At survey level, the immunoSEQ assay was run in its v3.0 version. Measured with immunoSEQ multiplex PCR; TCRdb has only the in-frame clones, and not every one. The sample has 26,000 or so clones; over 80% are singletons. The sequence was obtained from a man aged 18 to 29 with HIV. Specimen: unsorted PBMCs, collected 0.8 years before starting antiretroviral therapy.

CDR3 loop: CASSVGQGGDYEQYF. In DNA form, the CDR3 reads TGTGCCAGCAGCGTAGGACAGGGAGGGGACTACGAGCAGTACTTC. The J gene is TRBJ2-7, the V gene TRBV9, with D perhaps being TRBD1 or TRBD2 (7 bases each). V shed 0 bases and J shed 3 bases, with 13 bases lying between them. The CDR3 covers 15 residues. Germline CDR1 reads SGDLS; CDR2 reads YYNGEE.